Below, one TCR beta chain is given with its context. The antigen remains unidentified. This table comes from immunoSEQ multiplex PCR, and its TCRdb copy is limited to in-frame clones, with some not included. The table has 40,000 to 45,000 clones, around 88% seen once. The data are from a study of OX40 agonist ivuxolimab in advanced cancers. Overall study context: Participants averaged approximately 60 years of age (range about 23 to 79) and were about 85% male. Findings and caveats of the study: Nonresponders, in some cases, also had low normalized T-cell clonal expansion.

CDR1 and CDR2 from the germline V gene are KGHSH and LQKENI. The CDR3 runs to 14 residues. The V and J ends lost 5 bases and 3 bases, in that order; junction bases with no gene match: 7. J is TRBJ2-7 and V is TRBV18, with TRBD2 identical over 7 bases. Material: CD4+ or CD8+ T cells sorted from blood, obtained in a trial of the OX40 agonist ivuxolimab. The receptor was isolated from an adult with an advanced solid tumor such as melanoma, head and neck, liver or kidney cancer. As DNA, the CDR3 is TGTGCCAGCTCAGAACGGGAGGAGATCTACGAGCAGTACTTC. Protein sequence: CASSEREEIYEQYF.